This entry features one T cell receptor beta chain sequence. As yet, its antigen is unknown. The sample is drawn from a study of cytomegalovirus exposure and HLA in healthy donors. The wider study: Clustering assigned about 79% of the roughly 380 genotyped donors to the Caucasian-associated ancestry cluster.

Primers for the PCR totalled 60 Vbeta and 13 Jbeta. The protocol was immunoSEQ multiplex PCR, while the TCRdb copy is restricted to in-frame clones and leaves out a portion. This sample yields nearly 100,000 clones, of which less than 9.5% are seen a single time; 4.5% to 6.5% belongs to the top ten. Study-level findings and limits: From TCR beta sequences, most subjects' HLA-A and HLA-B alleles were reportedly predicted accurately. In a later analysis, specific HLA alleles were associated with under 20,000 TCR beta sequences at a 0.05 false discovery rate.

With 1 base removed from V and 6 bases from J, the gap between germline ends came to 11 bases. Looked up from germline, CDR1 is SGHRS and CDR2 is YFSETQ. The CDR3 covers 15 residues. The sequencing sample was made of PBMCs. The receptor was derived from a man aged 45-65 years in good health and CMV-seropositive. The chain couples TRBV5-1 to TRBJ1-6, with a weak D call TRBD1 (5 bases). The CDR3 region has the DNA TGCGCCAGCAGCTTGAGTACCGGGGGTAATTCACCCCTCCACTTT. This encodes CASSLSTGGNSPLHF.